This passage covers 5 T cell receptor beta chains from one sample sequenced in a study of T cell responses to AZD1222 COVID-19 vaccine. TCRdb's table, derived via immunoSEQ multiplex PCR, lists solely in-frame clones and lacks some. The sample comprises 100,000 to 150,000 clones, around 89% of which are singletons, and 11% rests with the top ten. This specimen consisted of peripheral blood, obtained on day 0 of MenACWY control vaccination. All receptors come from an adult in good health.

The rearrangement joins TRBV9 to TRBJ2-4, with TRBD2 as a possible D gene (6 bases). Germline-derived CDR1 and CDR2 are SGDLS and YYNGEE. Trimming took 5 bases from V and 0 from J, leaving 24 bases between them. The CDR3 is made up of 19 amino acids. As DNA, the CDR3 is TGTGCCAGCAGTACCACCGGGACTTCACAAGAACTAGCCAAAAACATTCAGTACTTC. It specifies CASSTTGTSQELAKNIQYF. Together with reference TRBV9 and TRBJ2-4, the CDR3 gives the full variable domain: DSGVTQTPKHLITATGQRVTLRCSPRSGDLSVYWYQQSLDQGLQFLIQYYNGEERAKGNILERFSAQQFPDLHSELNLSSLELGDSALYFCASSTTGTSQELAKNIQYFGAGTRLSVL.

The chain is built from TRBV5-4 and TRBJ2-1; the D gene is possibly TRBD2 (5 bases). V was cut by 3 bases and J by 4 bases, with 11 bases left in between. CDR1 is SGHNT, CDR2 YYREEE, per germline (reference sequence). The CDR3 is 14 amino acids. The CDR3 sequence: CASSYRGKYNEQFF. The CDR3 DNA reads TGTGCCAGCAGCTATAGAGGGAAATACAATGAGCAGTTCTTC.

The rearrangement joins TRBV6-2 or TRBV6-3 to TRBJ2-7; tentative D call: TRBD2 (6 bases). V shed 2 bases and J shed 2 bases, with 19 bases lying between them. Germline V gives CDR1 MNHEY, CDR2 SVGEGT. This CDR3 is built from 17 residues. CDR3: CASSYPTSERVTYEQYF. In nucleotides, the CDR3 is TGTGCCAGCAGTTACCCCACCTCTGAGCGGGTTACCTACGAGCAGTACTTC.

The rearrangement uses TRBV12-3 or TRBV12-4 and TRBJ1-5; D gene unclear. Trimming removed 5 bases from V and 5 bases from J, with 10 bases in between. CDR3 length: 13 amino acids. CDR3 residues: CASSPRSDQPQHF. In nucleotides, the CDR3 is TGTGCCAGCAGTCCCCGGAGCGATCAGCCCCAGCATTTT.

J is TRBJ2-1 and V is TRBV14, with D unresolved. Germline-derived CDR1 and CDR2 are SGHDN and FVKESK. Trimming removed 8 bases at V and 3 bases at J, with 8 bases between. The CDR3 covers 12 residues. The CDR3 DNA is TGTGCCAGCGGCAGAGGCTACAATGAGCAGTTCTTC. Protein: CASGRGYNEQFF.